The rows below give T cell receptor beta chains drawn from one sample of a study of blood T cells in healthy people across ages. TCRdb used MiXCR to reprocess the 5' RACE reads, holding one entry per CDR3 protein. This sample has almost 800,000 distinct CDR3 sequences, with more than 45% found just once. The sequencing sample was made of blood. The source of these receptors is a man younger than 40 in good health. CDR3s include the opening cysteine and the closing phenylalanine or tryptophan. A D gene is named only where the DNA matches it firmly. A clone size is listed for some rows: how often the clone was seen (once, few, many), or a class if it is expanded.

V: TRBV29-1; size: NA; J: TRBJ2-3; D: NA; DNA: TGCAGCGTCCCCGCGGGGCCGGGGTTCTCGACAGGGTTCATCGATACGCAGTATTTT; CDR3: CSVPAGPGFSTGFIDTQYF
V: TRBV6-2/TRBV6-3; size: NA; J: TRBJ2-7; D: TRBD2; DNA: TGTGCCAGCAGTTACCTTGGCGGGAGGGCCTACGAGCAGTACTTC; CDR3: CASSYLGGRAYEQYF
V: TRBV3-1; size: NA; J: TRBJ2-1; D: NA; DNA: TGTGCCAGCAGCCAAGGGTCGCGTGAGCAGTTCTTC; CDR3: CASSQGSREQFF
V: TRBV5-1; size: NA; J: TRBJ2-5; D: NA; DNA: TGCGCCAGCAGCGAGATACAGGGGACCCAGTACTTC; CDR3: CASSEIQGTQYF
V: TRBV6-6; size: NA; J: TRBJ1-2; D: NA; DNA: TGTGCCAGCATCCAGGGTCCCCATGGCTACACCTTC; CDR3: CASIQGPHGYTF
V: TRBV15; size: few; J: TRBJ1-2; D: NA; DNA: TGTGCCACCAGCCACGTCCCCCGGGACCTCATCACATGGGGCTACACCTTC; CDR3: CATSHVPRDLITWGYTF
V: TRBV11-2; size: NA; J: TRBJ1-6; D: NA; DNA: TGTGCCAGCAGCCAAACGCGGTCGGGATCACCCCTCCACTTT; CDR3: CASSQTRSGSPLHF
V: TRBV11-2; size: NA; J: TRBJ2-7; D: NA; DNA: TGTGCCAGCAGCTTCGCAAACTCCTACGAGCAGTACTTC; CDR3: CASSFANSYEQYF
V: TRBV30; size: NA; J: TRBJ2-3; D: NA; DNA: TGTGCCTGGAGTGTACCAGAAGCAAGAGCAGATACGCAGTATTTT; CDR3: CAWSVPEARADTQYF
V: TRBV5-1; size: NA; J: TRBJ2-7; D: NA; DNA: TGCGCCAGCAGCCTCACCACGGGGGGCCCTGGGTACGAGCAGTACTTC; CDR3: CASSLTTGGPGYEQYF
V: TRBV20-1; size: once; J: TRBJ1-1; D: TRBD1; DNA: TGCAGTGCTAGGATCGAGACAGGGACGATGAACACTGAAGCTTTCTTT; CDR3: CSARIETGTMNTEAFF
V: TRBV4-2; size: many; J: TRBJ2-7; D: NA; DNA: TGTGCCAGCAGCCCGCGGACTACCGGTCGGTACGAGCAGTACTTC; CDR3: CASSPRTTGRYEQYF
V: TRBV5-1; size: few; J: TRBJ2-7; D: NA; DNA: TGCGCCAGCAGCTTGGTTATGGGCGAGCAGTACTTC; CDR3: CASSLVMGEQYF
V: TRBV24-1; size: few; J: TRBJ2-3; D: NA; DNA: TGTGCCACCAACGACGGATACACAGATACGCAGTATTTT; CDR3: CATNDGYTDTQYF
V: TRBV20-1; size: NA; J: TRBJ2-1; D: NA; DNA: TGCAGTGCTAGTCCGCTCAGGAGCGGTTACAATGAGCAGTTCTTC; CDR3: CSASPLRSGYNEQFF
V: TRBV29-1; size: NA; J: TRBJ2-7; D: NA; DNA: TGCAGCGTCCTGGAGACCTCCTACGAGCAGTACTTC; CDR3: CSVLETSYEQYF
V: TRBV7-9; size: once; J: TRBJ2-1; D: TRBD1; DNA: TGTGCCAGCAGCCCCCGGGACAGGGGGGTCGGTGAGCAGTTCTTC; CDR3: CASSPRDRGVGEQFF
V: TRBV29-1; size: NA; J: TRBJ1-1; D: NA; DNA: TGCAGCGCCGCGACAGTTTTGAACACTGAAGCTTTCTTT; CDR3: CSAATVLNTEAFF